The TCR beta chain under discussion was sequenced for a study of shared clonotypes between healthy human individuals. Donors comprised only Caucasian adults living in Nashville, Tennessee. This clone was counted only a few times. The protocol was immunoSEQ multiplex PCR, while the TCRdb copy is restricted to in-frame clones and leaves out a portion. The table includes under 150,000 clones, more than 65% detected once. Sequenced material: memory CD8+ T cells sorted from blood. As to subset: CD45RO+ cells pooled with CCR7-negative TemRA cells. The receptor's source is a young woman in good health.

The chain's CDR3 is CATSRDQGTYGYTF. For the CDR3, the DNA is TGTGCCACCAGCAGAGATCAGGGTACCTATGGCTACACCTTC. The chain employs TRBV15 and TRBJ1-2, with D perhaps TRBD1 (5 bases). Germline CDR1 and CDR2: LNHNV and YYDKDF (reference sequence). The V gene lost 0 bases and the J gene lost 4 bases, with 9 bases spanning the gap. The CDR3 totals 14 residues. The complete variable domain, with remaining parts taken from reference TRBV15 and TRBJ1-2, reads DAMVIQNPRYQVTQFGKPVTLSCSQTLNHNVMYWYQQKSSQAPKLLFHYYDKDFNNEADTPDNFQSRRPNTSFCFLDIRSPGLGDTAMYLCATSRDQGTYGYTFGSGTRLTVV.